This T cell receptor (beta chain) was sequenced for a study of regulatory T cells in long-lasting Graves disease. Study-wide background: Over-5-year antithyroid drug use with positive TSH receptor antibodies defined persistent Graves' disease in the study.

To make TCR beta libraries, researchers used iRepertoire HTBI primers and Arm-PCR of CDR3 regions. MiXCR, run by TCRdb on the multiplex PCR reads, gives a single entry per CDR3 protein. The table has roughly 700,000 distinct CDR3 sequences, about 30% seen once. The time point: persistent/refractory GD, antithyroid drugs over 5 years with positive TRAb. Making the TCR library involved RNA that had been extracted from PBMCs. Germline V gene data show CDR1 as DFQATT and CDR2 as SNEGSKA (reference sequence). CDR3 length: 13 amino acids. Trimming stripped 3 bases from V and 4 bases from J, with 13 bases between.

V gene TRBV20-1 combines with J gene TRBJ2-7; D possibly uses TRBD1 or TRBD2 (5 bases each). The sample consisted of peripheral blood mononuclear cells (PBMCs), taken when the disease was refractory, from a patient treated with antithyroid drugs. The TCR originated in a female donor with Graves disease. CDR3 coding DNA: TGCAGTGCTAGGGGGGACGGGTCTTACGAGCAGTACTTC. The encoded protein is CSARGDGSYEQYF.